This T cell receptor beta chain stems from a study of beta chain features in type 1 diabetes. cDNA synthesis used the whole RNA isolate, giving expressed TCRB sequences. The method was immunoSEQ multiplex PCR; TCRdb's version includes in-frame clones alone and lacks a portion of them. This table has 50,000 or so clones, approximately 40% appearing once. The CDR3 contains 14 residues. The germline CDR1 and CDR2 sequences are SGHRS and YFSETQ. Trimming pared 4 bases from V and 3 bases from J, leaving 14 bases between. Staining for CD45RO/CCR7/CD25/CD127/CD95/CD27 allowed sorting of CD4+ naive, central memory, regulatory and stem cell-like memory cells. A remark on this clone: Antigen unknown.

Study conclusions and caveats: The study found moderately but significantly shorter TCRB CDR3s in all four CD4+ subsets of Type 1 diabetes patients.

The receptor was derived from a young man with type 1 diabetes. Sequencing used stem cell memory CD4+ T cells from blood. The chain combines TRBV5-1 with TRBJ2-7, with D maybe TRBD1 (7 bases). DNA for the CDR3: TGCGCCAGCAGCCGACAGGGAGGCAACTACGAGCAGTACTTC. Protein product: CASSRQGGNYEQYF.